Following are 31 T cell receptor beta chains from one sample sequenced in a study of CD8+CD57+ T cells in acquired aplastic anemia. Those patients picked for sequencing had displayed CD8+CD57+ cell expansion on flow cytometry. According to the study, genomic DNA was the template for TCR beta VDJ and CDR3 profiling. From the reads, TCRdb called clonotypes with MiXCR, one entry per CDR3 protein. The sample contains around 500,000 distinct CDR3 sequences, around 32% of which appear only once. Sequencing was performed on sorted CD4+, CD8+, or CD8+CD57+ T cells (not recorded which) from PBMCs. These receptors all come from a human donor with aplastic anemia.

This clonotype was seen only once. With a much larger clone just one base away, this may be a read error. The chain has TRBV10-2 and TRBJ2-3; tentatively, D is TRBD1 (5 bases). Germline loops: CDR1 WSHSY, CDR2 SAAADI. CDR3 size: 16 residues. CDR3 bases: TGCGCCTGCAGTGACGTTTCGACAGCCAGCACAGATACGCAGTATTTT. Translation gives CACSDVSTASTDTQYF.

This clonotype was seen many times. The chain's CDR3 is CSARPGPNEQFF. CDR3 DNA sequence: TGCAGCGCGAGACCCGGGCCCAATGAGCAGTTCTTC. The rearrangement joins TRBV29-1 to TRBJ2-1; unclear D gene. The CDR3 length is 12 residues. Germline values: CDR1 SQVTM, CDR2 ANQGSEA. The ends were cut back, 7 bases at V and 6 bases at J, with 13 bases in the middle.

The chain recombines TRBV10-3 with TRBJ2-1; D might be TRBD2 (6 bases). The CDR3 is 13 residues long. Germline CDR1 and CDR2: ENHRY and SYGVKD. The V end was cut by 6 bases, the J end by 4 bases, with 10 bases between. Written as DNA, the CDR3 is TGTGCCATCAGGAATAGCGGATACAATGAGCAGTTCTTC. Protein: CAIRNSGYNEQFF.

The table lists this clonotype with a few counts. The rearrangement joins TRBV7-2 to TRBJ2-1; 9 bases match TRBD2. The germline V gene encodes CDR1 SGHTA and CDR2 FQGNSA. The CDR3 has 14 residues. Losses at the gene ends were 0 bases for V and 8 bases for J; bases not matched to a gene: 2. For the CDR3, the DNA is TGTGCCAGCAGCTTAGCTAGCGGGAGCGATGAGCAGTTCTTC. Translated: CASSLASGSDEQFF.

In the case of this clonotype: A much more abundant neighbour one base away suggests this may be a read error. This rearrangement joins TRBV20-1 to TRBJ1-2, with D possibly matching TRBD1 (5 bases). CDR3 length: 11 amino acids. Germline V gene data show CDR1 as DFQATT and CDR2 as SNEGSKA (reference sequence). The CDR3 DNA follows: TGCAATGCTTTCGACTCGGCGACAGTCCTCTTC. Translated: CNAFDSATVLF.

The chain has TRBV2 and TRBJ2-1; 13 nucleotides align to TRBD2. V lost 7 bases and J lost 9; bases outside the gene matches: 6. The CDR3 extends over 14 amino acids. CDR1 is SNHLY and CDR2 is FYNNEI in the germline V gene. The CDR3, as DNA: TGTGCCAGCACCCGGACTAGCGGGAGTGGTGAGCAGTTCTTC. Translation: CASTRTSGSGEQFF.

V usage is TRBV7-8 and J usage is TRBJ2-3; 10 nucleotides line up with TRBD2. The CDR3 runs to 16 residues. Per germline, CDR1 SGHVS and CDR2 FQNEAQ. The trim removed 4 bases at V and 6 bases at J, leaving 10 bases unmatched. CDR3 amino acids: CASSSILAGVVDTQYF. The CDR3 region has the DNA TGTGCCAGCAGCTCCATTCTAGCGGGGGTGGTGGATACGCAGTATTTT.

The chain uses TRBV5-1 and TRBJ2-7, with 8 bases fitting TRBD2. Germline V lookup: CDR1 SGHRS, CDR2 YFSETQ. There are 14 residues in the CDR3. With 3 bases clipped from V and 5 bases from J, the junction kept 7 bases outside the gene matches. Written as DNA, the CDR3 is TGCGCCAGCAGCTCGCGGGGGGATAGCGACGAGCAGTACTTC. Amino acid sequence: CASSSRGDSDEQYF.

This clonotype was seen at least ten times. This chain links TRBV10-2 with TRBJ1-4; TRBD1 matches 9 bases. CDR1 and CDR2 from the germline V gene are WSHSY and SAAADI. This CDR3 has 14 amino acids. V shed 6 bases, J shed 6 bases, and the junction held 5 bases outside the gene matches. The CDR3 nucleotides read TGCGCCAGCAGGGACAGGGGCAGGGATGAAAAACTGTTTTTT. It yields the protein CASRDRGRDEKLFF.

V is TRBV11-1 and J is TRBJ1-4; unclear D gene. CDR1 SGHAT and CDR2 FQDESV come from the germline V gene (reference sequence). The CDR3 extends over 16 amino acids. Trimming stripped 1 base from V and 5 bases from J, with 14 bases between. CDR3 sequence (DNA): TGTGCCAGCAGCTTAGGCCGGTATCAACTAAATGAAAAACTGTTTTTT. As protein: CASSLGRYQLNEKLFF.

Comments on this clonotype: The CDR3 ends on some other residue instead of the conserved phenylalanine or tryptophan, so this is likely a read error. Because the CDR3's place on the DNA is in doubt, the DNA is left out and the CDR3 is given as listed by TCRdb. This chain joins TRBV10-3 and TRBJ1-6. The germline V gene has CDR1 ENHRY and CDR2 SYGVKD. Ends included, the CDR3 has 9 residues. The CDR3 protein is CAISVKENY.

The chain carries TRBV6-1 and TRBJ1-5; 8 bases are a match to TRBD1. This CDR3 contains 16 residues. The J segment lost 11 bases and the V segment lost 6 bases, leaving 18 bases of the junction unmatched. Germline assignment: CDR1 MNHNS and CDR2 SASEGT. CDR3 nucleotide sequence: TGTGCCAGCAGACCCCCCTTGGACGGCCCGGGACAGGCCCAGCATTTT. Encoded protein: CASRPPLDGPGQAQHF.

The gene calls are TRBV28 and TRBJ2-7; D is undetermined. Trimming removed 8 bases from V and 0 bases from J, with 14 bases in between. There are 14 residues in the CDR3. Germline CDR1 is MDHEN and CDR2 is SYDVKM. The CDR3 bases are TGTGCCAGCTCGGTCAGCCCTAACTCCTACGAGCAGTACTTC. It yields the protein CASSVSPNSYEQYF.

DNA of the CDR3: TGTGCCAGCAGTTTGACCGGGACAGGGGTACACGAGCAGTACTTC. It yields the protein CASSLTGTGVHEQYF. This rearrangement joins TRBV6-5 to TRBJ2-7; 10 bases agree with TRBD1. The CDR3 is made up of 15 amino acids. Per the germline V gene, CDR1 is MNHEY and CDR2 is SVGAGI. Trimming at V came to 4 bases and at J to 5 bases, leaving 8 bases not matched to a gene.

In nucleotides, the CDR3 is TGTGCCAGCAGCGCCTACCCCAGGACAGGGGGTGGCTATGGCTACACCTTC. Protein product: CASSAYPRTGGGYGYTF. The chain links TRBV7-3 to TRBJ1-2, with 10 positions matching TRBD1. This CDR3 has 17 residues. Germline-derived CDR1 and CDR2 are SGHTA and FQGTGA. The ends lost 5 bases at V and 4 bases at J; junction bases unmatched: 13.

This clonotype was counted at least ten times. The chain joins TRBV2 to TRBJ2-5; D might be TRBD2 (6 bases). The CDR3 sequence is 13 residues long. The V gene lost 7 bases and the J gene lost 3 bases, with 12 bases spanning the gap. CDR1 and CDR2 (germline): SNHLY, FYNNEI. The DNA for the CDR3 is TGTGCCAGCAAAGTGACTAGGGAAGAGACCCAGTACTTC. It is translated as CASKVTREETQYF.

As for this clonotype: A much larger clone differs by one base, so this may be a read error. This chain links TRBV19 with TRBJ2-7; a weak D match, TRBD2 (5 bases). The CDR3 runs to 16 residues. CDR1 LNHDA and CDR2 SQIVND come from the germline V gene (reference sequence). The germline V and J ends were trimmed by 3 bases and 5 bases, with 20 bases remaining between them. In nucleotides, the CDR3 is TGTGCCAGTAGTATGATAGCTTCTCGCCGAGGGAACGAGCAGTACTTC. Amino acids: CASSMIASRRGNEQYF.

This clonotype was detected only a few times. V and J are TRBV4-1 and TRBJ2-4; 8 positions agree with TRBD1. CDR1 and CDR2 from the germline V gene are MGHRA and YSYEKL. The CDR3 consists of 16 residues. V trimming: 2 bases; J trimming: 7 bases; junction bases outside the gene matches: 10. CDR3 in DNA: TGCGCCAGCAGCCAACCGGGACAGGATAGAGCCAACATTCAGTACTTC. This gives the protein CASSQPGQDRANIQYF.

This chain connects TRBV5-6 to TRBJ2-5, with a possible D match to TRBD2 (5 bases). V was cut by 4 bases and J by 2 bases, with 12 bases left in between. Germline loops: CDR1 SGHDT, CDR2 YYEEEE. There are 14 residues in the CDR3. The CDR3 region is CASSPSGVQETQYF. CDR3 sequence (DNA): TGTGCCAGCAGCCCATCCGGGGTGCAAGAGACCCAGTACTTC.

The chain recombines TRBV6-1 with TRBJ2-7; tentatively, D is TRBD1 (9 bases). CDR3 size: 15 residues. Germline V gene sequence: CDR1 MNHNS, CDR2 SASEGT. Trimming shortened V by 6 bases and J by 5 bases, and 20 bases separated the two germline ends. The CDR3 DNA is TGTGCCAGCAGCGGGAGGGACAGGGTGAAAGACGAGCAGTACTTC. Translated: CASSGRDRVKDEQYF.

The chain couples TRBV5-4 to TRBJ2-1; 9 bases match TRBD1. J was trimmed by 5 bases and V by 2 bases; bases with no gene match: 5. In germline, CDR1 is SGHNT, CDR2 YYREEE (reference sequence). The CDR3 consists of 15 residues. The CDR3 region is CASSFPGQGDNEQFF. The CDR3, as DNA: TGTGCCAGCAGCTTTCCGGGACAGGGCGACAATGAGCAGTTCTTC.

This clonotype was seen more than once but under ten times. CDR3 protein: CASRRGTNEKLFF. CDR3 in DNA: TGTGCCAGCAGGCGGGGGACTAATGAAAAACTGTTTTTT. V and J are TRBV7-8 and TRBJ1-4, with TRBD1 as a possible D gene (5 bases). The V gene's germline CDR1 is SGHVS and CDR2 FQNEAQ. V lost 6 bases and J 2 bases, leaving 7 bases between the germline ends. The CDR3 is made up of 13 amino acids.

In this sample, this clonotype turned up many times. This chain joins TRBV10-2 and TRBJ1-6; 11 nucleotides agree with TRBD1. The germline V gene has CDR1 WSHSY and CDR2 SAAADI. This CDR3 region has 16 residues. Germline trimming cut 7 bases from V and 10 bases from J; bases unmatched to any gene: 12. The CDR3 region has the DNA TGCGCCAGCAATGGACAGGGGGCCTTTATTGGATCACCCCTCCACTTT. Translating gives CASNGQGAFIGSPLHF.

This clonotype occurred many times. The gene calls are TRBV25-1 and TRBJ2-2; D is ambiguous. The germline V gene has CDR1 MGHDK and CDR2 SYGVNS. Trimming took off 0 bases at V and 7 bases at J, with 3 bases between the two ends. This CDR3 is built from 12 residues. CDR3 sequence (DNA): TGTGCCAGCAGTGAATATGACGGGGAGCTGTTTTTT. Residues: CASSEYDGELFF.

This clonotype was picked up many times. The V call is TRBV15, the J call TRBJ2-1; TRBD1 matches at 7 bases. Trimming took 0 bases from V and 8 from J; bases not matched to a gene: 4. This CDR3 region has 14 residues. Germline-derived CDR1 and CDR2 are LNHNV and YYDKDF (reference sequence). CDR3 amino acids: CATSRDLGGYEQFF. The CDR3 DNA is TGTGCCACCAGCAGAGATCTAGGGGGCTATGAGCAGTTCTTC.

The J gene is TRBJ2-5, the V gene TRBV9; 7 bases fit TRBD2. Germline CDR1 reads SGDLS; CDR2 reads YYNGEE. The CDR3 totals 16 residues. The J segment lost 1 base and the V segment lost 5 bases, leaving 11 bases of the junction unmatched. The CDR3 nucleotides read TGTGCCAGCAGAGTTCGGACTCGCGGGGGCCAAGAGACCCAGTACTTC. Translation gives CASRVRTRGGQETQYF.

This clonotype was recorded at least ten times. The V and J genes are TRBV14 and TRBJ2-1; D gene ambiguous. The ends were cut back, 3 bases at V and 8 bases at J, with 14 bases in the middle. The CDR3 is made up of 14 amino acids. Germline loops: CDR1 SGHDN, CDR2 FVKESK. The CDR3: CASSQVDWLHEQFF. Written as DNA, the CDR3 is TGTGCCAGCAGCCAGGTAGACTGGCTCCATGAGCAGTTCTTC.

The J gene is TRBJ2-7, the V gene TRBV9; D not certain. The germline V and J ends were trimmed by 4 bases and 6 bases, with 14 bases remaining between them. This CDR3 has 13 residues. In germline, CDR1 is SGDLS, CDR2 YYNGEE. The CDR3 DNA reads as TGTGCCAGCAGCTTACCCGTCGGAGCCGAGCAGTACTTC. As protein: CASSLPVGAEQYF.

The V and J genes are TRBV5-1 and TRBJ2-7, with 13 bases matching TRBD2. From germline, CDR1 is SGHRS and CDR2 YFSETQ. With 1 base clipped from V and 0 bases from J, the junction kept 4 bases outside the gene matches. The CDR3 spans 17 residues. The CDR3 nucleotides read TGCGCCAGCAGCTTGTCGGGGACTAGCGGGGACTCCTACGAGCAGTACTTC. It encodes CASSLSGTSGDSYEQYF.

This clonotype was detected once. The genes are TRBV25-1 and TRBJ1-2; no definite D call. V was pared by 5 bases and J by 8 bases, with 15 bases between. Per the germline V gene, CDR1 is MGHDK and CDR2 is SYGVNS. The length of the CDR3 is 13 residues. CDR3 coding DNA: TGTGCCAGCAGTACCCCCGGAGGGTTCGGCTACACCTTC. Its protein is CASSTPGGFGYTF.

The rearrangement uses TRBV20-1 and TRBJ2-1; possibly TRBD2 for D (6 bases). The length of the CDR3 is 16 residues. V lost 0 bases and J lost 8, with 20 bases in between. Germline CDR1 is DFQATT and CDR2 is SNEGSKA (reference sequence). CDR3 amino acids: CSAREHKGGISYEQFF. CDR3 sequence (DNA): TGCAGTGCTAGAGAACACAAAGGCGGGATATCCTATGAGCAGTTCTTC.